These 27 T cell receptor beta chains were all obtained from the same sample, sequenced in a study of T cells in Graves' hyperthyroidism and ophthalmopathy. Amplification yielded TCR beta CDR3 regions, with RNA transcripts as the source. HTBI primers drove first-round RT-PCR of the TCR CDR3. MiXCR, run by TCRdb on the multiplex PCR reads, gives a single entry per CDR3 protein. The sample holds about 270,000 distinct CDR3 sequences, less than 30% seen once. Sequenced sample: blood. The origin of the receptors is a man aged 40-50 years with Graves' hyperthyroidism that later progressed to Graves' ophthalmopathy.

The rearrangement links TRBV6-2 or TRBV6-3 to TRBJ1-1, with D unresolved. Germline V gene sequence: CDR1 MNHEY, CDR2 SVGEGT. Trimming pared 0 bases from V and 3 bases from J, leaving 8 bases between. The CDR3 is 14 amino acids. The CDR3 region is CASSYSRRYTEAFF. CDR3 sequence (DNA): TGTGCCAGCAGTTACTCCCGGAGGTACACTGAAGCTTTCTTT.

This clonotype appeared many times. The rearrangement links TRBV6-1 to TRBJ2-7; TRBD1 agrees at 9 bases. The CDR3 contains 18 residues. Looked up from germline, CDR1 is MNHNS and CDR2 is SASEGT. The J segment lost 3 bases and the V segment lost 0 bases, leaving 12 bases of the junction unmatched. In nucleotides, the CDR3 is TGTGCCAGCAGTGAAGCGGAGGGACAGGGTATTGGAATCTACGAGCAGTACTTC. Its protein is CASSEAEGQGIGIYEQYF.

The rearrangement uses TRBV12-3 or TRBV12-4 and TRBJ1-2, with D perhaps TRBD1 (5 bases). V dropped 5 bases and J dropped 5 bases, with 15 bases sitting between them. CDR3 size: 14 residues. Here the CDR3 reads CASSPGLTVYGYTF. DNA of the CDR3: TGTGCCAGCAGTCCGGGACTGACGGTATATGGCTACACCTTC.

Many counts were recorded for this clonotype. The chain combines TRBV12-3 or TRBV12-4 with TRBJ2-7; a possible D gene is TRBD2 (6 bases). This CDR3 region has 14 residues. V was cut by 4 bases and J by 5 bases, with 15 bases left in between. DNA for the CDR3: TGTGCCAGCAGTTACGGGAGAGCTACGGACGAGCAGTACTTC. This codes for CASSYGRATDEQYF.

The gene calls are TRBV29-1 and TRBJ2-4; D is perhaps TRBD1 or TRBD2 (5 bases each). The CDR3 extends over 15 amino acids. With 6 bases removed from V and 6 bases from J, the gap between germline ends came to 21 bases. Germline CDR1 SQVTM, CDR2 ANQGSEA. CDR3 in amino acids: CSVIDLVGGANIQYF. Here the CDR3 DNA reads TGCAGCGTCATTGACCTAGTTGGGGGTGCAAACATTCAGTACTTC.

This clonotype was observed many times. The chain couples TRBV7-3 to TRBJ2-7; TRBD2 aligns across 11 bases. V lost 5 bases, J lost 5 bases, and 8 bases stayed unmatched. CDR1 and CDR2 from the germline V gene are SGHTA and FQGTGA. The CDR3 is made up of 15 amino acids. The CDR3 DNA is TGTGCCAGCAGCCCTCAACTAGCGGGGGTCAACGAGCAGTACTTC. Translated, it gives CASSPQLAGVNEQYF.

This clonotype has ten or more counts. The chain has TRBV2 and TRBJ2-4, with D unresolved. Germline values: CDR1 SNHLY, CDR2 FYNNEI. The CDR3 runs to 14 residues. The V gene lost 6 bases and the J gene lost 0 bases, with 9 bases spanning the gap. CDR3 nucleotides: TGTGCCAGCAGATATGGGCTAGCCAAAAACATTCAGTACTTC. Residues: CASRYGLAKNIQYF.

There are many counts of this clonotype. The chain recombines TRBV7-3 with TRBJ1-5, with D uncertain. The V gene's germline CDR1 is SGHTA and CDR2 FQGTGA. The CDR3 covers 13 residues. Trimming pared 8 bases from V and 6 bases from J, leaving 14 bases between. Here the CDR3 DNA reads TGTGCCAGCGCCGCGGGGTCTGGTCAGCCCCAGCATTTT. Translated: CASAAGSGQPQHF.

At least ten counts were recorded for this clonotype. V gene TRBV6-1 combines with J gene TRBJ2-7; 10 bases are a match to TRBD2. Germline CDR1 is MNHNS and CDR2 is SASEGT. Trimming cost V 5 bases and J 3 bases; bases outside gene matches: 7. The CDR3 has 15 amino acids. The CDR3 loop is CASSTSSGSFYEQYF. The CDR3 DNA is TGTGCCAGCAGTACATCTAGCGGGAGCTTCTACGAGCAGTACTTC.

CDR3 amino acids: CASSQDRSSGRHEQYF. The CDR3 coding sequence is TGTGCCAGCAGCCAAGATCGATCTAGCGGGAGGCACGAGCAGTACTTC. The V and J genes are TRBV3-1 and TRBJ2-7; 11 nucleotides line up with TRBD2. V lost 0 bases to trimming and J lost 5 bases; unmatched junction nucleotides: 6. The CDR3 extends over 16 amino acids. Germline V lookup: CDR1 LGHDT, CDR2 YNNKEL (reference sequence).

This clonotype was seen many times. The V gene is TRBV9, the J gene TRBJ1-1, with 7 bases aligning to TRBD1. Germline CDR1 SGDLS, CDR2 YYNGEE. The CDR3 has 16 residues. The junction had 9 bases not matched to a gene; V was cut back by 0 bases and J by 4 bases. The CDR3 DNA reads TGTGCCAGCAGCGTAGGGAGACAGGGAGTCGGCACTGAAGCTTTCTTT. Translation gives CASSVGRQGVGTEAFF.

The table lists this clonotype with many counts. The chain has TRBV6-5 and TRBJ1-1, with TRBD1 matching over 7 bases. V gave up 6 bases and J gave up 4 bases; unmatched junction bases: 8. Per germline, CDR1 MNHEY and CDR2 SVGAGI. The CDR3 is 14 residues long. The DNA of the CDR3 is TGTGCCAGCAGCGTCGACAGGGTTGGCACTGAAGCTTTCTTT. This codes for CASSVDRVGTEAFF.

The chain links TRBV6-1 to TRBJ1-3; the D is unclear. CDR3 length: 13 residues. The germline V gene has CDR1 MNHNS and CDR2 SASEGT. Trimming removed 1 base at V and 2 bases at J, with 3 bases between. DNA of the CDR3: TGTGCCAGCAGTGAAGAGACTGGAAACACCATATATTTT. This encodes CASSEETGNTIYF.

This clonotype was recorded at least ten times. This chain links TRBV11-1 with TRBJ1-3, with D perhaps TRBD1 (5 bases). There are 18 residues in the CDR3. The V and J ends lost 2 bases and 2 bases respectively, with 19 bases between them. Germline V CDR1 and CDR2: SGHAT, FQDESV (reference sequence). The CDR3 DNA is TGTGCCAGCAGCTTAACGGACACGATAGTAAGCCCTGGAAACACCATATATTTT. Its translation is CASSLTDTIVSPGNTIYF.

This clonotype showed up many times. This chain joins TRBV4-2 and TRBJ2-7; D gene unclear. The length of the CDR3 is 17 residues. Germline loops: CDR1 LGHNA, CDR2 YNFKEQ. Trimming shortened V by 0 bases and J by 5 bases, and 20 bases separated the two germline ends. The CDR3 protein is CASSQEGVRVEVDEQYF. In DNA, the CDR3 is TGTGCCAGCAGCCAAGAGGGTGTTAGGGTTGAGGTCGACGAGCAGTACTTC.

The chain is built from TRBV18 and TRBJ1-1; D is possibly TRBD1 (6 bases). With 2 bases removed from V and 0 bases from J, the gap between germline ends came to 13 bases. CDR1 KGHSH and CDR2 LQKENI come from the germline V gene. The CDR3 spans 16 residues. The CDR3 DNA follows: TGTGCCAGCTCACCATCCTCGACAGGCTTGAACACTGAAGCTTTCTTT. Translating gives CASSPSSTGLNTEAFF. Full variable domain (outside the CDR3, taken from reference TRBV18 and TRBJ1-1): NAGVMQNPRHLVRRRGQEARLRCSPMKGHSHVYWYRQLPEEGLKFMVYLQKENIIDESGMPKERFSAEFPKEGPSILRIQQVVRGDSAAYFCASSPSSTGLNTEAFFGQGTRLTVV.

This clonotype came up many times. This chain joins TRBV29-1 and TRBJ2-5; 8 bases are a match to TRBD2. CDR3 length equals 14 residues. After removal of 6 bases from V and 4 bases from J, the junction contained 10 bases not matched to a gene. Germline V lookup: CDR1 SQVTM, CDR2 ANQGSEA. The CDR3 loop is CSVERAGVGETQYF. DNA of the CDR3: TGCAGCGTGGAAAGAGCGGGAGTGGGAGAGACCCAGTACTTC.

The CDR3 DNA is TGTGCCAGCAGTTACTCGAATGGACTACTCTACGAGCAGTACTTC. It codes for CASSYSNGLLYEQYF. The V call is TRBV6-5, the J call TRBJ2-7, with D perhaps TRBD2 (6 bases). This CDR3 is 15 amino acids long. Germline CDR1 and CDR2: MNHEY and SVGAGI. With 0 bases removed from V and 3 bases from J, the gap between germline ends came to 12 bases.

This clonotype was picked up many times. This chain connects TRBV19 to TRBJ2-6; D not certain. The germline V gene has CDR1 LNHDA and CDR2 SQIVND (reference sequence). V lost 2 bases, J lost 0 bases, and 5 bases lay in between. CDR3 length: 15 amino acids. This CDR3 is CASSISVSGANVLTF. For the CDR3, the DNA is TGTGCCAGTAGTATATCTGTCTCTGGGGCCAACGTCCTGACTTTC.

This clonotype has a count of ten or more. The rearrangement joins TRBV29-1 to TRBJ1-1; unclear D gene. The CDR3 is made up of 13 amino acids. Per the germline V gene, CDR1 is SQVTM and CDR2 is ANQGSEA. Trimming pared 3 bases from V and 0 bases from J, leaving 8 bases between. The CDR3 bases are TGCAGCGTTGATAACGGAATGAACACTGAAGCTTTCTTT. Amino acids: CSVDNGMNTEAFF. The full variable domain, its missing parts supplied by reference TRBV29-1 and TRBJ1-1, is SAVISQKPSRDICQRGTSLTIQCQVDSQVTMMFWYRQQPGQSLTLIATANQGSEATYESGFVIDKFPISRPNLTFSTLTVSNMSPEDSSIYLCSVDNGMNTEAFFGQGTRLTVV.

This clonotype was seen many times. The J gene is TRBJ2-5, the V gene TRBV7-2; D is possibly TRBD1 (6 bases). CDR1 and CDR2 (germline): SGHTA, FQGNSA. Trimming removed 5 bases at V and 5 bases at J, with 15 bases between. The CDR3 extends over 14 amino acids. DNA of the CDR3: TGTGCCAGCAGCCCAAATCAGGGGTCGGAGACCCAGTACTTC. Its translation: CASSPNQGSETQYF.

This clonotype was recorded at least ten times. The chain links TRBV20-1 to TRBJ1-1; weak D call: TRBD1 (5 bases). The ends were cut back, 5 bases at V and 4 bases at J, with 11 bases in the middle. Germline loops: CDR1 DFQATT, CDR2 SNEGSKA (reference sequence). The CDR3 is made up of 12 amino acids. CDR3 nucleotide sequence: TGCAGTGCTGACCAGGGCCCCACTGAAGCTTTCTTT. Amino acids: CSADQGPTEAFF.

The chain's CDR3 is CASSLDGTGGLAGANVLTF. The CDR3 DNA is TGTGCCAGCAGTTTAGACGGGACAGGTGGGTTGGCTGGGGCCAACGTCCTGACTTTC. The chain employs TRBV12-3 or TRBV12-4 and TRBJ2-6; 8 nucleotides line up with TRBD1. V lost 1 base, J lost 2 bases, and 10 bases stayed unmatched. The length of the CDR3 is 19 residues.

This clonotype was picked up many times. V gene TRBV28 combines with J gene TRBJ2-7; D remains ambiguous. The CDR3 length is 15 residues. The germline gives CDR1 MDHEN, CDR2 SYDVKM. The V gene lost 2 bases and the J gene lost 7 bases, with 18 bases spanning the gap. This CDR3 reads CASSLQATSSGEQYF. CDR3 nucleotide sequence: TGTGCCAGCAGTTTACAGGCCACTTCCTCTGGGGAGCAGTACTTC.

This clonotype showed up many times. This chain uses TRBV19 with TRBJ1-1; D is undetermined. The CDR3 runs 14 residues. CDR1 LNHDA and CDR2 SQIVND come from the germline V gene (reference sequence). V lost 5 bases to trimming and J lost 1 base, with 11 bases between them. The CDR3 DNA sequence: TGTGCCAGTAGTCTTCAGACACCGAACACTGAAGCTTTCTTT. This translates into CASSLQTPNTEAFF.

This clonotype appeared a single time. A much bigger clone sits one base away, suggesting this may be a read error. V is TRBV2 and J is TRBJ1-2, with D perhaps TRBD1 (5 bases). This CDR3 region has 13 residues. V lost 6 bases to trimming and J lost 7 bases, with 15 bases between them. Germline V gives CDR1 SNHLY, CDR2 FYNNEI. Here the CDR3 DNA reads TGTGCCAGCAGGCTGACTCCCGGGGGTGGCTACACCTTC. As protein: CASRLTPGGGYTF.

This sequence joins TRBV10-2 and TRBJ1-2, with no clear D. V was shortened by 0 bases and J by 4 bases, with 9 bases between the two germline ends. The CDR3 is made up of 14 amino acids. Germline CDR1 reads WSHSY; CDR2 reads SAAADI. The chain's CDR3 is CASSESSSSYGYTF. The DNA for the CDR3 is TGCGCCAGCAGTGAGTCGAGCAGTAGCTATGGCTACACCTTC.